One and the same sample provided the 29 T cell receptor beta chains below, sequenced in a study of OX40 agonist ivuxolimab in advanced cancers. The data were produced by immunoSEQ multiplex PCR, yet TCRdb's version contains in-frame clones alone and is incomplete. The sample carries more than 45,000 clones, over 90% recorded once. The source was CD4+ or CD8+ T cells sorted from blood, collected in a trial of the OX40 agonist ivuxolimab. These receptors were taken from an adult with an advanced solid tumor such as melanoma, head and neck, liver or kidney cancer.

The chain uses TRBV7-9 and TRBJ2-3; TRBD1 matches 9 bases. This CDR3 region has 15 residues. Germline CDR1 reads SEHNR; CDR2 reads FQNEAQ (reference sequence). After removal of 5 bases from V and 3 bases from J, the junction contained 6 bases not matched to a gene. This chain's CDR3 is CASSAQGAGTDTQYF. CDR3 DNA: TGTGCCAGCAGCGCACAGGGGGCAGGGACAGATACGCAGTATTTT. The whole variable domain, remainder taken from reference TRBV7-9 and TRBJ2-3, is DTGVSQNPRHKITKRGQNVTFRCDPISEHNRLYWYRQTLGQGPEFLTYFQNEAQLEKSRLLSDRFSAERPKGSFSTLEIQRTEQGDSAMYLCASSAQGAGTDTQYFGPGTRLTVL.

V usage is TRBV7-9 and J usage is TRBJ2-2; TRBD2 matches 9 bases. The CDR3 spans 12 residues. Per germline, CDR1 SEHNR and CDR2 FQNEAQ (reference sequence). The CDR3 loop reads CAVRGGDGELFF. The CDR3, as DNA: TGTGCTGTGCGGGGGGGCGACGGGGAGCTGTTTTTT. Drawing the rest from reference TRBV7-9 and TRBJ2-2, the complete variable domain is DTGVSQNPRHKITKRGQNVTFRCDPISEHNRLYWYRQTLGQGPEFLTYFQNEAQLEKSRLLSDRFSAERPKGSFSTLEIQRTEQGDSAMYLCAVRGGDGELFFGEGSRLTVL.

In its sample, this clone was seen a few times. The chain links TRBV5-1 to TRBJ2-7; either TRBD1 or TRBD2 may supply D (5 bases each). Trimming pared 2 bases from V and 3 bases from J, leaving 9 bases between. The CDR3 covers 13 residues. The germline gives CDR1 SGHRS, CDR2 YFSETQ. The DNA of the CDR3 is TGCGCCAGCAGCTTTGCAGGGAGCTACGAGCAGTACTTC. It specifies CASSFAGSYEQYF.

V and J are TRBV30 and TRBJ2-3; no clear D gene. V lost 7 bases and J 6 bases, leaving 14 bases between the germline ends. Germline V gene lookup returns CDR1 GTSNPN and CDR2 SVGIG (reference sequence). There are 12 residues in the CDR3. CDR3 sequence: CASLGLSDTQYF. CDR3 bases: TGTGCCTCCCTAGGGTTGTCCGATACGCAGTATTTT. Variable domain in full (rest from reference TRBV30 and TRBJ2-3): SQTIHQWPATLVQPVGSPLSLECTVEGTSNPNLYWYRQAAGRGLQLLFYSVGIGQISSEVPQNLSASRPQDRQFILSSKKLLLSDSGFYLCASLGLSDTQYFGPGTRLTVL.

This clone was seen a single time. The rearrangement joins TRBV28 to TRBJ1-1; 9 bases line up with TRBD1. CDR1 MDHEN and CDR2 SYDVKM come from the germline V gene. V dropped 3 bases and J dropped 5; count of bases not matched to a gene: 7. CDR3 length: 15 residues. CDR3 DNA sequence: TGTGCCAGCAGTTTGGGGACAGGGTTGGATACTGAAGCTTTCTTT. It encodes CASSLGTGLDTEAFF.

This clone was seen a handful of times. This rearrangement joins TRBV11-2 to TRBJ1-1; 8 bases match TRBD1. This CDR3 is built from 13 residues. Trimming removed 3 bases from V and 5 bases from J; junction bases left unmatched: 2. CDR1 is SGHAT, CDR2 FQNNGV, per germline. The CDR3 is CASSFGQGTEAFF. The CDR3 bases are TGTGCCAGCAGCTTTGGACAGGGAACTGAAGCTTTCTTT.

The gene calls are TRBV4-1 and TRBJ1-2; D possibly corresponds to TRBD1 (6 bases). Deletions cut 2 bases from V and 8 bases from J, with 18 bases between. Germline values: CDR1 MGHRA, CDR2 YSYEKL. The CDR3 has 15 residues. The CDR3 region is CASSQQTGAGEGYTF. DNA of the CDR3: TGCGCCAGCAGCCAACAGACTGGTGCAGGGGAAGGCTACACCTTC.

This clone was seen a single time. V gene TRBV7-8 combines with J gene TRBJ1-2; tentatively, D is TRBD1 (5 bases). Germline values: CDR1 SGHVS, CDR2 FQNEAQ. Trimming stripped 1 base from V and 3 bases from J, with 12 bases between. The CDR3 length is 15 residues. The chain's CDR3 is CASSLGMAGDYGYTF. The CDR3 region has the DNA TGTGCCAGCAGCTTAGGAATGGCGGGGGACTATGGCTACACCTTC.

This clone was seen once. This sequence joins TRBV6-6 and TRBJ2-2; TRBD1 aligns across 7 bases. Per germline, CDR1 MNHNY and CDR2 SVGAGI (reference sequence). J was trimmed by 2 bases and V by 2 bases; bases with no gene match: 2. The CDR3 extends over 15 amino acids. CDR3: CASSYTGANTGELFF. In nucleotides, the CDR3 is TGTGCCAGCAGTTACACAGGGGCTAACACCGGGGAGCTGTTTTTT.

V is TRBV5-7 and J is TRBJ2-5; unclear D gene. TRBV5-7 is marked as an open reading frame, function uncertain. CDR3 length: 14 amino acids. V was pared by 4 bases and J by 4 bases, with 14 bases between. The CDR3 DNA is TGTGCCAGCAGCGCGACCTCGGTAGGAGAGACCCAGTACTTC. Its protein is CASSATSVGETQYF.

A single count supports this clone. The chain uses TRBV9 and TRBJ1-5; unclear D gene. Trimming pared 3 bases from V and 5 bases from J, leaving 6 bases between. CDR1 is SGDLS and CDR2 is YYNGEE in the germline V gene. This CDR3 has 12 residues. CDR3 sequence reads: CASSASDQPQHF. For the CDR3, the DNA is TGTGCCAGCAGCGCGAGTGATCAGCCCCAGCATTTT.

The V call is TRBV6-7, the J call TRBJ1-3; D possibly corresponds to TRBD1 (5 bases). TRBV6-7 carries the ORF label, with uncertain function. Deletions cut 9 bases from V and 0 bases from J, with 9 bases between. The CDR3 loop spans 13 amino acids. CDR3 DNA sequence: TGTGCCAGGGGGACTGACTCTGGAAACACCATATATTTT. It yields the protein CARGTDSGNTIYF.

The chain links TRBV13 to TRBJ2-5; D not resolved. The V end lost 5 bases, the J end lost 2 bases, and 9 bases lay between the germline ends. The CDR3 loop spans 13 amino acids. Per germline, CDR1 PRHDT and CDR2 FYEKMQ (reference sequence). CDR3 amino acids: CASSPKGQETQYF. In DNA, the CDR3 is TGTGCCAGCAGCCCTAAGGGACAAGAGACCCAGTACTTC.

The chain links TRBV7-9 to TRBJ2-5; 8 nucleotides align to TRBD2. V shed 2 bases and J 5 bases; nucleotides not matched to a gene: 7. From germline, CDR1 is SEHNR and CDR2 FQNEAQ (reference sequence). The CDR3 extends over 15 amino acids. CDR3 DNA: TGTGCCAGCAGCTTAAAAATCAGCGGGGGCGAGACCCAGTACTTC. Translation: CASSLKISGGETQYF.

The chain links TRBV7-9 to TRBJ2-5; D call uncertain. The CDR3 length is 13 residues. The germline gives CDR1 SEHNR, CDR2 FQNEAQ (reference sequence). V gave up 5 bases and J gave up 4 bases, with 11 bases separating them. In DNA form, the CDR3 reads TGTGCCAGCAGCCCGCGTTTAATAGAGACCCAGTACTTC. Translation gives CASSPRLIETQYF.

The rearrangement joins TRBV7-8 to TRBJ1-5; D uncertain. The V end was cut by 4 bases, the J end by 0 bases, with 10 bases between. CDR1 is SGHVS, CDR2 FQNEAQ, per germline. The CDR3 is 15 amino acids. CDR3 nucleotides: TGTGCCAGCAGCTCCCGTGAGGATAGCAATCAGCCCCAGCATTTT. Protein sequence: CASSSREDSNQPQHF.

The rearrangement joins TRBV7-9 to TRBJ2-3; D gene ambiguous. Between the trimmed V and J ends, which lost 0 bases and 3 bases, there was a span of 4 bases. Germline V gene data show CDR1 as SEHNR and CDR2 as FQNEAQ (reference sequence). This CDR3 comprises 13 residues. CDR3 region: CASSLAQTDTQYF. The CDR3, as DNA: TGTGCCAGCAGCTTAGCACAGACAGATACGCAGTATTTT.

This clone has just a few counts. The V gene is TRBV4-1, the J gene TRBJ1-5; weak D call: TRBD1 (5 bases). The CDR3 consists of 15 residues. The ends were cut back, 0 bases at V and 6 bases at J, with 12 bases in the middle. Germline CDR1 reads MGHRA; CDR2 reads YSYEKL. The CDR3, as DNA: TGCGCCAGCAGCCAAGATTATCAGGGAGTTCAGCCCCAGCATTTT. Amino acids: CASSQDYQGVQPQHF.

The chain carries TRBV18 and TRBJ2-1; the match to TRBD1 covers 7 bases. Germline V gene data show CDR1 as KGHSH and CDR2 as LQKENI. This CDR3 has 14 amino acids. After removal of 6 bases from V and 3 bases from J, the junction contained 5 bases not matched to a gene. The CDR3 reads CASSWTGYYNEQFF. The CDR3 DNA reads TGTGCCAGCTCCTGGACAGGCTACTACAATGAGCAGTTCTTC.

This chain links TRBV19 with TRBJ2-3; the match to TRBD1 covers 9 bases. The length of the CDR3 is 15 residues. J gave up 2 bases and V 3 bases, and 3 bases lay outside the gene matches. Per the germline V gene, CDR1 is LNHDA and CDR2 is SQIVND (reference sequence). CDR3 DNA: TGTGCCAGTAGTATTGGGACAGGGTACACAGATACGCAGTATTTT. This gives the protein CASSIGTGYTDTQYF.

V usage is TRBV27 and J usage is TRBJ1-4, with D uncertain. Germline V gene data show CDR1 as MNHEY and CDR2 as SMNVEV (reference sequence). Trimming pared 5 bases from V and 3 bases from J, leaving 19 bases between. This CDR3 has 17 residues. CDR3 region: CASSPRHPARSNEKLFF. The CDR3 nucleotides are TGTGCCAGCAGTCCCCGACACCCAGCACGTTCTAATGAAAAACTGTTTTTT.

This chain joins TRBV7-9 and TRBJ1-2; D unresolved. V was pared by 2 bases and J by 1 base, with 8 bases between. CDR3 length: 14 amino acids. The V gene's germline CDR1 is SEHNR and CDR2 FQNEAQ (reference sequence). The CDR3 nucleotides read TGTGCCAGCAGCTTAAGTATGGTTAACTATGGCTACACCTTC. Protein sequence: CASSLSMVNYGYTF.

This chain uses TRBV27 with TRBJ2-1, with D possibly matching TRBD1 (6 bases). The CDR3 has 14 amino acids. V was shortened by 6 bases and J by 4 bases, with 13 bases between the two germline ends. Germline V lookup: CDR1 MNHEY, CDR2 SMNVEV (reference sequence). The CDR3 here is CASSLMDSYNEQFF. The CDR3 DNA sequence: TGTGCCAGCAGCCTTATGGACAGTTACAATGAGCAGTTCTTC.

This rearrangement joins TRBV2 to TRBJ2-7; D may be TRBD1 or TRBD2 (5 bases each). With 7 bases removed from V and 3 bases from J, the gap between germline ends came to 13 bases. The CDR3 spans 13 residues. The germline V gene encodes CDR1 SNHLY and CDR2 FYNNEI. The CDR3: CASTRDGDYEQYV. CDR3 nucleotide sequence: TGTGCCAGCACCCGGGACGGCGACTACGAGCAGTACGTC.

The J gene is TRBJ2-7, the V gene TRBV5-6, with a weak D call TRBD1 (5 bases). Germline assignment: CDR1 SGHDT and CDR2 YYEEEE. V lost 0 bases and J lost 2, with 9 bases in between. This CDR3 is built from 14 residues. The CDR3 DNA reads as TGTGCCAGCAGCTTGGGGGGCAAAGCCTACGAGCAGTACGTC. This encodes CASSLGGKAYEQYV.

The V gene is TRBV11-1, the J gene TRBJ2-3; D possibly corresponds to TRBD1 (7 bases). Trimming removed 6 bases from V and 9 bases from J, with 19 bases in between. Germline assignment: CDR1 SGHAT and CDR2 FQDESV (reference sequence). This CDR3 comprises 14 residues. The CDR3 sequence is CASRERGRTGTQYF. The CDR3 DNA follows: TGTGCCAGCAGGGAGCGAGGGAGGACAGGCACGCAGTATTTT. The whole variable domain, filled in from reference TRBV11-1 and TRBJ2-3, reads EAEVAQSPRYKITEKSQAVAFWCDPISGHATLYWYRQILGQGPELLVQFQDESVVDDSQLPKDRFSAERLKGVDSTLKIQPAELGDSAMYLCASRERGRTGTQYFGPGTRLTVL.

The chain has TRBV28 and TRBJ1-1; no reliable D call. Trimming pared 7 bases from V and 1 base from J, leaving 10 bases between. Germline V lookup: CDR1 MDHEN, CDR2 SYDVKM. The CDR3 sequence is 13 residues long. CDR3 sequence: CASNFDQNTEAFF. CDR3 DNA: TGTGCCAGCAACTTTGACCAGAACACTGAAGCTTTCTTT.

The CDR3 here is CASSSTGANTEAFF. CDR3 bases: TGTGCCAGCAGCTCGACAGGGGCCAACACTGAAGCTTTCTTT. The rearrangement links TRBV7-3 to TRBJ1-1, with TRBD1 matching over 8 bases. After removal of 4 bases from V and 2 bases from J, the junction contained 3 bases not matched to a gene. The CDR3 totals 14 residues. Germline CDR1 SGHTA, CDR2 FQGTGA.

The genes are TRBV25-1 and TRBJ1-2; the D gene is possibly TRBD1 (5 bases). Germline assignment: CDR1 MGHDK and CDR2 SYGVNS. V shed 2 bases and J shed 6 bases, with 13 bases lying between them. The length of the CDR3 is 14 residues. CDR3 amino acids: CASSEGRGAHGYTF. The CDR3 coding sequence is TGTGCCAGCAGTGAAGGTAGGGGCGCCCATGGCTACACCTTC.